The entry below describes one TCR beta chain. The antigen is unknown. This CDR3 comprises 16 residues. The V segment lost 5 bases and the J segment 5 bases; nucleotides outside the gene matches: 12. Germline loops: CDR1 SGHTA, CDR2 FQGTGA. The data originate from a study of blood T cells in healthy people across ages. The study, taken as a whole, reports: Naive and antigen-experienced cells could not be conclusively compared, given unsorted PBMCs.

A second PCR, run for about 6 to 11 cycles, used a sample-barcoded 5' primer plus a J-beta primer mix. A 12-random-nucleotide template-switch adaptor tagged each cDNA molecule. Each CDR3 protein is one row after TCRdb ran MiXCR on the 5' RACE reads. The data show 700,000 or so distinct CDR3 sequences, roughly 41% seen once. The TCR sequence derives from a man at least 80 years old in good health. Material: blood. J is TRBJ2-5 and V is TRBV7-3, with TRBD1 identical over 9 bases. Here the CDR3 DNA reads TGTGCCAGCAGCCCAACCATAGGACAGGGGAGGGAGACCCAGTACTTC. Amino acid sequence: CASSPTIGQGRETQYF.